Presented here are 9 T cell receptor beta chains from one specimen sequenced in a study of blood T cell repertoires in COVID-19. Sequencing used immunoSEQ multiplex PCR; TCRdb keeps in-frame clones, though not all of them. This sample has about 73,000 clones, with 80% to 85% found just once. Sequencing was carried out using peripheral blood. These receptor sequences come from an elderly man with active or convalescent COVID-19.

The V gene is TRBV6-5, the J gene TRBJ2-4; TRBD1 aligns across 8 bases. In germline, CDR1 is MNHEY, CDR2 SVGAGI. This CDR3 contains 13 residues. The V segment lost 6 bases and the J segment 5 bases; nucleotides outside the gene matches: 3. CDR3 sequence: CASRPTGENIQYF. The CDR3 DNA reads as TGTGCCAGCAGACCGACAGGGGAAAACATTCAGTACTTC.

V and J are TRBV5-1 and TRBJ2-2, with D possibly matching TRBD1 (6 bases). Germline values: CDR1 SGHRS, CDR2 YFSETQ. V shed 3 bases and J shed 2 bases, with 14 bases lying between them. CDR3 length: 16 amino acids. CDR3 sequence reads: CASSSGQRGNTGELFF. The CDR3, as DNA: TGCGCCAGCAGCTCAGGACAGCGAGGTAACACCGGGGAGCTGTTTTTT. Combining the CDR3 with reference TRBV5-1 and TRBJ2-2 gives the whole variable domain KAGVTQTPRYLIKTRGQQVTLSCSPISGHRSVSWYQQTPGQGLQFLFEYFSETQRNKGNFPGRFSGRQFSNSRSEMNVSTLELGDSALYLCASSSGQRGNTGELFFGEGSRLTVL.

The V call is TRBV27, the J call TRBJ1-1; TRBD1 is a possible D gene (6 bases). Germline CDR1 reads MNHEY; CDR2 reads SMNVEV (reference sequence). The V and J ends lost 3 bases and 4 bases respectively, with 12 bases between them. This CDR3 is built from 14 residues. CDR3 DNA sequence: TGTGCCAGCAGTTTGAGGGGGATGGTCACTGAAGCTTTCTTT. It yields the protein CASSLRGMVTEAFF.

The chain joins TRBV2 to TRBJ2-4; TRBD2 agrees at 8 bases. Germline lookup yields CDR1 SNHLY and CDR2 FYNNEI. This CDR3 has 16 residues. The junction had 11 bases not matched to a gene; V was cut back by 4 bases and J by 6 bases. This CDR3 is CASSGGASGYGNIQYF. The CDR3 DNA sequence: TGTGCCAGCAGTGGCGGGGCTAGCGGGTACGGAAACATTCAGTACTTC.

The chain is built from TRBV4-2 and TRBJ2-7; TRBD1 aligns across 9 bases. The CDR3 is 14 residues long. CDR1 LGHNA and CDR2 YNFKEQ come from the germline V gene. V dropped 4 bases and J dropped 4; count of bases not matched to a gene: 5. DNA of the CDR3: TGTGCCAGCAGCCCCGGACAGGGGACTTACGAGCAGTACTTC. Its translation: CASSPGQGTYEQYF.

V usage is TRBV11-2 and J usage is TRBJ2-7; D possibly corresponds to TRBD1 (5 bases). The CDR3 covers 15 residues. Germline V lookup: CDR1 SGHAT, CDR2 FQNNGV. The ends were cut back, 2 bases at V and 7 bases at J, with 18 bases in the middle. The CDR3 loop reads CASSLSWGAGGEQYF. DNA for the CDR3: TGTGCCAGCAGCTTATCCTGGGGCGCCGGCGGAGAGCAGTACTTC.

The chain carries TRBV3-1 (or the pseudogene TRBV3-2) and TRBJ2-7, with 7 bases that match TRBD1. Germline CDR1 and CDR2: LGHDT and YNNKEL (reference sequence). J gave up 1 base and V 1 base, and 1 base lay outside the gene matches. This CDR3 spans 14 amino acids. In nucleotides, the CDR3 is TGTGCCAGCAGCCAAGGGGACAGATCCTACGAGCAGTACTTC. This translates into CASSQGDRSYEQYF.

The genes are TRBV19 and TRBJ1-1, with D perhaps matching TRBD1 (5 bases). The CDR3 has 14 amino acids. The germline V gene has CDR1 LNHDA and CDR2 SQIVND (reference sequence). The V end lost 8 bases, the J end lost 4 bases, and 17 bases lay between the germline ends. The CDR3 coding sequence is TGTGCCAGTCGCCGCGGGGGAAGTCGCACTGAAGCTTTCTTT. This gives the protein CASRRGGSRTEAFF. The whole variable domain, remainder taken from reference TRBV19 and TRBJ1-1, is DGGITQSPKYLFRKEGQNVTLSCEQNLNHDAMYWYRQDPGQGLRLIYYSQIVNDFQKGDIAEGYSVSREKKESFPLTVTSAQKNPTAFYLCASRRGGSRTEAFFGQGTRLTVV.

The chain couples TRBV20-1 to TRBJ2-7; 8 bases fit TRBD2. CDR1 DFQATT and CDR2 SNEGSKA come from the germline V gene (reference sequence). Trimming took 3 bases from V and 0 from J; bases not matched to a gene: 7. The CDR3 runs to 15 residues. The CDR3 here is CSASRLAGVSYEQYF. The CDR3, as DNA: TGCAGTGCTAGTCGGCTAGCGGGTGTCTCCTACGAGCAGTACTTC.